This TCR beta chain was recovered during a study of T cell repertoires in MIS-A myocarditis (dated by TCRdb to the early 2020s). In the case of this clone: Its antigen specificity is not known. Base quality data are lacking; no much larger clone is found one base away.

TCRbeta CDR3 regions were amplified by the immunoSEQ bias-controlled multiplex PCR and were subjected to high-throughput sequencing. The source study handled its data this way. The immunoSEQ vendor pipeline collapsed and filtered the CDR3 sequences so that the abundance and frequency of each unique TCRbeta CDR3 could be quantified. CD-HIT clustered dominant CDR3 amino acid sequences with SARS-CoV-2-specific ImmuneCODE TCRbeta sequences at a 90% global sequence identity threshold. Clones were classed as hyperexpanded at frequencies of 0.1 to 1 and as large at frequencies of 0.01 to 0.1. CDR3 amino acid sequences and V and J gene assignments of dominant clones were confirmed with MiXCR. The R stringdist package was used to calculate Levenshtein distances between the patient clonotypes and the ImmuneCODE hits. TCRdb's version of the immuneACCESS table is confined to in-frame rearrangements and falls short of the full clone set. An unresolved V gene accounts for under half of the shortfall where checked; the remainder is of unknown origin. That table gives V, J and clone size, and the DNA gave D and trimming. This sample gives some 10,000 clones in total; roughly 89% of them show up just once. Clones ranked in the top ten supply about 2% of the sample.

The QIAamp DNA FFPE kit was used to extract genomic DNA from formalin-fixed paraffin-embedded autopsy tissue. The sequence was collected from a man younger than 35 with fulminant myocarditis from multisystem inflammatory syndrome in adults (MIS-A) after COVID-19. The source material was thoracic lymph node tissue obtained at autopsy.

In nucleotides, the sequence is TGTGCCAGCAGTGCCGGAGGGACCACCGGGGAGCTGTTTTTT. It specifies CASSAGGTTGELFF. The chain couples TRBV27 to TRBJ2-2; TRBD2 is possibly the D segment (6 matching bases). Based on the germline V gene (reference sequence), the CDR1 and CDR2 sequences are MNHEY and SMNVEV. Trimming costs V 5 bases and J 4 bases, and their ends lie 11 bases apart. Inclusive of the bounding cysteine and phenylalanine, the CDR3 is 14 residues long. Only CDR3 DNA is held: 42 bases, read in frame from base 1.